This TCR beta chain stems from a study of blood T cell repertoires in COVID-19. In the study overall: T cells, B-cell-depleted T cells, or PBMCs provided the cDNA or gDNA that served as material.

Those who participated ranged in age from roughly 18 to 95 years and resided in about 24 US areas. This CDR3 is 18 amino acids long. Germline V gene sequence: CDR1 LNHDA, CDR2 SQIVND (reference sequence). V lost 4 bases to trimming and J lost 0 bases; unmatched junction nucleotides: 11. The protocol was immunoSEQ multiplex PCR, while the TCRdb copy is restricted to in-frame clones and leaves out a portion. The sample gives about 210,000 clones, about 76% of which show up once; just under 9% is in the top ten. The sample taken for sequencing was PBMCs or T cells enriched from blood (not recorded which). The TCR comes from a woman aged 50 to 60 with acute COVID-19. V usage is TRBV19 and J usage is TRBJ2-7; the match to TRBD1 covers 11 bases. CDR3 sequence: CASSNTGLGTGGSYEQYF. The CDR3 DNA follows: TGTGCCAGTAGTAATACTGGATTAGGGACAGGGGGCTCCTACGAGCAGTACTTC.